These 3 T cell receptor beta chains were sequenced from one sample in a study of blood T cell repertoires in COVID-19. Only in-frame clones appear in the TCRdb table, and some are missing; sequencing was by immunoSEQ multiplex PCR. The table records about 9,000 clones, approximately 86% of them present only once. The source material was peripheral blood. Receptor source: a human donor in a cohort sampled during active COVID-19.

This clone was counted a few times. The chain carries TRBV28 and TRBJ1-5, with 7 positions matching TRBD1. The length of the CDR3 is 17 residues. Per the germline V gene, CDR1 is MDHEN and CDR2 is SYDVKM. The trim removed 7 bases at V and 1 base at J, leaving 13 bases unmatched. DNA of the CDR3: TGTGCCAGCACCCTAACAGGGGCCTTTGGGAGCAATCAGCCCCAGCATTTT. Amino acid sequence: CASTLTGAFGSNQPQHF.

This rearrangement joins TRBV24-1 to TRBJ2-3; 12 bases fit TRBD2. With 7 bases clipped from V and 2 bases from J, the junction kept 9 bases outside the gene matches. Looked up from germline, CDR1 is KGHDR and CDR2 is SFDVKD. The length of the CDR3 is 17 residues. The CDR3 DNA reads as TGTGCCACCAGCCCCGGGACTAGCGGGTCCATCACAGATACGCAGTATTTT. Its protein product is CATSPGTSGSITDTQYF.

The chain uses TRBV27 and TRBJ2-5; 7 bases match TRBD1. With V trimmed by 5 bases and J by 5 bases, 11 bases remained unmatched. The CDR3 runs to 15 residues. Germline assignment: CDR1 MNHEY and CDR2 SMNVEV (reference sequence). CDR3 residues: CASSLYSATGETQYF. The CDR3 DNA sequence: TGTGCCAGCAGTCTTTACAGCGCGACAGGGGAGACCCAGTACTTC.